One sample yielded the 22 T cell receptor beta chains listed below, sequenced in a study of cytomegalovirus exposure and HLA in healthy donors. The method was immunoSEQ multiplex PCR; TCRdb's version includes in-frame clones alone and lacks a portion of them. Here the sample spans about 160,000 clones, approximately 89% being singletons. The sample consisted of PBMCs. Source of these receptors: a woman younger than 30 in good health and CMV-seropositive.

The chain couples TRBV29-1 to TRBJ2-3, with TRBD2 matching 7 bases. With V trimmed by 1 base and J by 7 bases, 11 bases remained unmatched. Germline CDR1 and CDR2: SQVTM and ANQGSEA. The CDR3 length is 15 residues. The CDR3 spells CSVEGGAGAPYTQYF. In nucleotides, the CDR3 is TGCAGCGTTGAAGGAGGGGCGGGAGCGCCGTATACGCAGTATTTT.

The genes are TRBV19 and TRBJ1-5, with D possibly TRBD1 on 6 matching bases. V shed 5 bases and J shed 5 bases, with 16 bases lying between them. The CDR3 is 15 residues long. Looked up from germline, CDR1 is LNHDA and CDR2 is SQIVND (reference sequence). In DNA, the CDR3 is TGTGCCAGTAGTCGAACAGGGAGAGGCCATCAGCCCCAGCATTTT. Protein: CASSRTGRGHQPQHF.

In its sample, this clone was seen a few times. The chain is built from TRBV27 and TRBJ2-7; D call uncertain. The CDR3 loop spans 14 amino acids. Trimming shortened V by 1 base and J by 5 bases, and 12 bases separated the two germline ends. In germline, CDR1 is MNHEY, CDR2 SMNVEV (reference sequence). The CDR3 protein is CASSLWRPIHEQYF. CDR3 in DNA: TGTGCCAGCAGTTTATGGAGACCCATCCACGAGCAGTACTTC.

A single count supports this clone. The CDR3 spells CASTRSIPQETQYF. DNA for the CDR3: TGCGCCAGCACCCGTAGTATACCTCAAGAGACCCAGTACTTC. This chain links TRBV5-1 with TRBJ2-5; D gene uncertain. Trimming removed 6 bases from V and 2 bases from J, with 14 bases in between. The CDR3 covers 14 residues. Looked up from germline, CDR1 is SGHRS and CDR2 is YFSETQ. The whole variable domain, remainder taken from reference TRBV5-1 and TRBJ2-5, is KAGVTQTPRYLIKTRGQQVTLSCSPISGHRSVSWYQQTPGQGLQFLFEYFSETQRNKGNFPGRFSGRQFSNSRSEMNVSTLELGDSALYLCASTRSIPQETQYFGPGTRLLVL.

This chain uses TRBV19 with TRBJ1-1; no clear D gene. Germline V gene data show CDR1 as LNHDA and CDR2 as SQIVND (reference sequence). V was cut by 7 bases and J by 5 bases, with 11 bases left in between. The CDR3 has 12 amino acids. The CDR3 protein is CASIRGVTEAFF. The CDR3 DNA reads TGTGCCAGTATACGCGGGGTTACTGAAGCTTTCTTT.

This chain links TRBV27 with TRBJ2-7; no clear D gene. Looked up from germline, CDR1 is MNHEY and CDR2 is SMNVEV (reference sequence). This CDR3 contains 11 residues. V was trimmed by 5 bases and J by 3 bases, leaving 5 bases between them. CDR3 sequence reads: CASSLNYEQYF. CDR3 nucleotides: TGTGCCAGCAGTCTTAACTACGAGCAGTACTTC.

The J gene is TRBJ1-2, the V gene TRBV28; TRBD1 aligns across 12 bases. CDR1 and CDR2 from the germline V gene are MDHEN and SYDVKM. J lost 8 bases, V lost 1 base, and 5 bases had no gene match. The CDR3 is 15 amino acids. This CDR3 reads CASSLYGTGGQGYTF. The CDR3 region has the DNA TGTGCCAGCAGTTTATATGGGACAGGGGGCCAAGGCTACACCTTC.

This clone has a handful of counts. This chain links TRBV19 with TRBJ1-2; D is undetermined. Trimming pared 7 bases from V and 0 bases from J, leaving 12 bases between. CDR3 length equals 14 residues. The germline V gene has CDR1 LNHDA and CDR2 SQIVND (reference sequence). CDR3 in amino acids: CASTSSLANYGYTF. In nucleotides, the CDR3 is TGTGCCAGTACAAGTAGTTTGGCTAACTATGGCTACACCTTC.

The rearrangement links TRBV7-3 to TRBJ1-1; 11 positions agree with TRBD1. V lost 5 bases, J lost 2 bases, and 7 bases stayed unmatched. The CDR3 sequence is 16 residues long. Per the germline V gene, CDR1 is SGHTA and CDR2 is FQGTGA. The CDR3 nucleotides read TGTGCCAGCAGCCCCCGCGGGACAGGGGGTAACACTGAAGCTTTCTTT. Amino acid sequence: CASSPRGTGGNTEAFF.

This clone was counted a single time. This sequence joins TRBV7-3 and TRBJ2-1; 8 nucleotides line up with TRBD2. Germline V gene sequence: CDR1 SGHTA, CDR2 FQGTGA. The CDR3 spans 15 residues. V dropped 5 bases and J dropped 6; count of bases not matched to a gene: 9. CDR3: CASSPVRAGVNEQFF. CDR3 DNA sequence: TGTGCCAGCAGCCCCGTTCGAGCGGGAGTCAATGAGCAGTTCTTC. Combining the CDR3 with reference TRBV7-3 and TRBJ2-1 gives the whole variable domain GAGVSQTPSNKVTEKGKYVELRCDPISGHTALYWYRQSLGQGPEFLIYFQGTGAADDSGLPNDRFFAVRPEGSVSTLKIQRTERGDSAVYLCASSPVRAGVNEQFFGPGTRLTVL.

The chain is built from TRBV7-9 and TRBJ1-3; D is undetermined. Trimming stripped 6 bases from V and 3 bases from J, with 12 bases between. The CDR3 spans 14 residues. Per germline, CDR1 SEHNR and CDR2 FQNEAQ (reference sequence). The CDR3 DNA is TGTGCCAGCAGGGAGAGTGCGAATGGAAACACCATATATTTT. This translates into CASRESANGNTIYF. The full variable domain, with the rest looked up from reference TRBV7-9 and TRBJ1-3, is DTGVSQNPRHKITKRGQNVTFRCDPISEHNRLYWYRQTLGQGPEFLTYFQNEAQLEKSRLLSDRFSAERPKGSFSTLEIQRTEQGDSAMYLCASRESANGNTIYFGEGSWLTVV.

The V gene is TRBV5-1, the J gene TRBJ1-5; 7 bases agree with TRBD1. Trimming cost V 4 bases and J 5 bases; bases outside gene matches: 9. Per germline, CDR1 SGHRS and CDR2 YFSETQ. The CDR3 consists of 15 residues. The CDR3 DNA follows: TGCGCCAGCAGCCCTGGGACAGTCTCTGATCAGCCCCAGCATTTT. It encodes CASSPGTVSDQPQHF.

A few counts support this clone. The chain carries TRBV11-3 and TRBJ1-2, with no clear D. Trimming stripped 4 bases from V and 8 bases from J, with 20 bases between. This CDR3 is built from 15 residues. Germline assignment: CDR1 SGHNT and CDR2 YENEEA. The CDR3 DNA is TGTGCCAGCAGCTCCCCCCTGATGATGTCAGGCGGCTACACCTTC. It codes for CASSSPLMMSGGYTF.

The rearrangement joins TRBV7-9 to TRBJ2-7, with 7 bases matching TRBD2. The CDR3 runs to 13 residues. J gave up 7 bases and V 3 bases, and 6 bases lay outside the gene matches. CDR1 is SEHNR and CDR2 is FQNEAQ in the germline V gene (reference sequence). The CDR3 loop is CASSFASGEEQYF. In DNA form, the CDR3 reads TGTGCCAGCAGCTTCGCTAGCGGAGAGGAGCAGTACTTC.

The chain joins TRBV27 to TRBJ1-5; TRBD1 matches 7 bases. Germline loops: CDR1 MNHEY, CDR2 SMNVEV (reference sequence). V was pared by 2 bases and J by 7 bases, with 5 bases of the junction left unmatched. This CDR3 has 14 amino acids. CDR3 coding DNA: TGTGCCAGCAGTTTAGACAGGGAATCCCAGCCCCAGCATTTT. Protein sequence: CASSLDRESQPQHF.

This clone was seen a single time. The genes are TRBV7-2 and TRBJ2-7; the D is unclear. The V and J ends lost 5 bases and 0 bases respectively, with 8 bases between them. The CDR3 has 13 residues. The germline V gene encodes CDR1 SGHTA and CDR2 FQGNSA. In DNA form, the CDR3 reads TGTGCCAGCAGCGACGACATCTCCTACGAGCAGTACTTC. It is translated as CASSDDISYEQYF.

The chain couples TRBV7-2 to TRBJ2-7; D remains ambiguous. The CDR3 contains 16 residues. The germline V gene has CDR1 SGHTA and CDR2 FQGNSA. V lost 1 base to trimming and J lost 0 bases, with 13 bases between them. The CDR3 spells CASSLGPGSLSYEQYF. The CDR3 DNA follows: TGTGCCAGCAGCTTAGGTCCCGGGTCCCTCTCCTACGAGCAGTACTTC. The complete variable domain, with remaining parts taken from reference TRBV7-2 and TRBJ2-7, reads GAGVSQSPSNKVTEKGKDVELRCDPISGHTALYWYRQSLGQGLEFLIYFQGNSAPDKSGLPSDRFSAERTGGSVSTLTIQRTQQEDSAVYLCASSLGPGSLSYEQYFGPGTRLTVT.

CDR3 loop: CASSLDRGGPYEQYF. The CDR3, as DNA: TGCGCCAGCAGCTTGGACAGGGGAGGCCCCTACGAGCAGTACTTC. The chain links TRBV5-1 to TRBJ2-7; D perhaps matches TRBD1 (7 bases). Deletions cut 0 bases from V and 2 bases from J, with 12 bases between. CDR3 length equals 15 residues. Germline CDR1 SGHRS, CDR2 YFSETQ.

The V gene is TRBV30, the J gene TRBJ1-4, with TRBD1 as a possible D gene (5 bases). Trimming stripped 3 bases from V and 4 bases from J, with 9 bases between. This CDR3 has 13 residues. The V gene's germline CDR1 is GTSNPN and CDR2 SVGIG (reference sequence). The CDR3 sequence: CAWRQDLNEKLFF. For the CDR3, the DNA is TGTGCCTGGAGACAGGACCTTAATGAAAAACTGTTTTTT.

V gene TRBV6-6 combines with J gene TRBJ1-4, with TRBD1 matching 8 bases. The V segment lost 8 bases and the J segment 7 bases; nucleotides outside the gene matches: 6. The CDR3 covers 13 residues. Germline V gene sequence: CDR1 MNHNY, CDR2 SVGAGI (reference sequence). The CDR3 is CASVRTGIEKLFF. CDR3 nucleotides: TGTGCCAGCGTACGGACAGGGATTGAAAAACTGTTTTTT.

The rearrangement uses TRBV27 and TRBJ2-7, with D possibly matching TRBD2 (6 bases). The germline V gene has CDR1 MNHEY and CDR2 SMNVEV (reference sequence). CDR3 length: 19 amino acids. V was shortened by 3 bases and J by 5 bases, with 29 bases between the two germline ends. CDR3: CASSFQSSGTLLDVHEQYF. CDR3 nucleotides: TGTGCCAGCAGTTTCCAAAGCTCCGGGACTCTACTCGATGTCCACGAGCAGTACTTC.

The CDR3 nucleotides are TGTGCCAGTACCGCCGGGACAGGCATGAACACTGAAGCTTTCTTT. This gives the protein CASTAGTGMNTEAFF. J is TRBJ1-1 and V is TRBV19; 8 bases match TRBD1. V lost 7 bases, J lost 0 bases, and 7 bases stayed unmatched. This CDR3 contains 15 residues. Per germline, CDR1 LNHDA and CDR2 SQIVND (reference sequence).